The 23 T cell receptor beta chains in this list originate from one sample, sequenced in a study of cytomegalovirus exposure and HLA in healthy donors. PCR was performed using 60 Vbeta and 13 Jbeta primers. The method was immunoSEQ multiplex PCR; TCRdb's version includes in-frame clones alone and lacks a portion of them. The table shows around 170,000 clones, with around 80% occurring only once. The sequenced sample consisted of PBMCs. These receptors originate from a man between 18 and 35 years old in good health and CMV-seronegative.

The chain carries TRBV11-3 and TRBJ1-2; tentative D call: TRBD1 (5 bases). V shed 1 base and J shed 6 bases, with 12 bases lying between them. The CDR3 covers 14 residues. Germline lookup yields CDR1 SGHNT and CDR2 YENEEA. The CDR3 protein is CASSLALQGDGYTF. CDR3 nucleotides: TGTGCCAGCAGCTTAGCCCTGCAGGGTGATGGCTACACCTTC.

This clone was observed a handful of times. In DNA, the CDR3 is TGTGCCAGCAGGGCGGGACCGCTCTTCTCCATTTCCTACGAGCAGTACTTC. This translates into CASRAGPLFSISYEQYF. This sequence joins TRBV21-1 and TRBJ2-7; TRBD2 is taken as the D call from the table, unchecked against the DNA. TRBV21-1 is listed as a pseudogene. There are 17 residues in the CDR3.

The CDR3 sequence is CASSTRDTLYSYEQYF. The CDR3 DNA sequence: TGTGCCAGCAGCACCCGGGACACCCTTTACTCCTACGAGCAGTACTTC. The genes are TRBV7-9 and TRBJ2-7; a weak D match, TRBD1 (6 bases). V was cut by 5 bases and J by 0 bases, with 17 bases left in between. The length of the CDR3 is 16 residues. Looked up from germline, CDR1 is SEHNR and CDR2 is FQNEAQ (reference sequence).

This sequence joins TRBV29-1 and TRBJ2-3, with D possibly being TRBD1 (6 bases). The CDR3 runs to 12 residues. Germline CDR1 is SQVTM and CDR2 is ANQGSEA. The germline V and J ends were trimmed by 4 bases and 1 base, with 6 bases remaining between them. The CDR3 here is CSVGQGTDTQYF. Here the CDR3 DNA reads TGCAGCGTTGGACAGGGCACAGATACGCAGTATTTT.

The V call is TRBV28, the J call TRBJ2-1, with D uncertain. In germline, CDR1 is MDHEN, CDR2 SYDVKM. The CDR3 runs to 14 residues. V was shortened by 6 bases and J by 3 bases, with 12 bases between the two germline ends. The CDR3 DNA reads TGTGCCAGCAGCCCATGGCCGCTCTACAATGAGCAGTTCTTC. It encodes CASSPWPLYNEQFF.

The chain combines TRBV6-5 with TRBJ2-7, with TRBD2 identical over 7 bases. Looked up from germline, CDR1 is MNHEY and CDR2 is SVGAGI. Trimming cost V 5 bases and J 2 bases; bases outside gene matches: 9. This CDR3 has 15 amino acids. CDR3 protein: CASSTPRAGTYEQYF. The CDR3, as DNA: TGTGCCAGCAGTACCCCCCGAGCGGGGACCTACGAGCAGTACTTC.

This chain uses TRBV6-5 with TRBJ2-7; 8 positions agree with TRBD1. CDR1 and CDR2 (germline): MNHEY, SVGAGI. J was trimmed by 11 bases and V by 6 bases; bases with no gene match: 12. This CDR3 comprises 13 residues. CDR3 loop: CASSNLPDRVKYF. The CDR3 DNA reads as TGTGCCAGCAGCAACTTACCGGACAGGGTGAAGTACTTC.

For the CDR3, the DNA is TGTGCCATCAATCCGGGACAGGGACTTAACACCGGGGAGCTGTTTTTT. Its translation: CAINPGQGLNTGELFF. The chain uses TRBV10-3 and TRBJ2-2; 9 bases map to TRBD1. This CDR3 has 16 amino acids. CDR1 ENHRY and CDR2 SYGVKD come from the germline V gene. The trim removed 7 bases at V and 2 bases at J, leaving 8 bases unmatched.

This sequence joins TRBV7-2 and TRBJ2-3, with D maybe TRBD1 (6 bases). Trimming took 6 bases from V and 3 from J, leaving 7 bases between them. Per the germline V gene, CDR1 is SGHTA and CDR2 is FQGNSA. The CDR3 has 12 amino acids. The chain's CDR3 is CASRGATDTQYF. The CDR3 DNA sequence: TGTGCCAGCAGGGGGGCAACAGATACGCAGTATTTT.

The chain links TRBV4-3 to TRBJ2-7, with 7 positions matching TRBD1. CDR1 is LGHNA and CDR2 is YSLEER in the germline V gene. The junction had 4 bases not matched to a gene; V was cut back by 2 bases and J by 6 bases. The CDR3 totals 13 residues. The DNA for the CDR3 is TGCGCCAGCAGCCAAAGACAGGGATTCGAGCAGTACTTC. This codes for CASSQRQGFEQYF.

The chain couples TRBV9 to TRBJ1-2; 7 bases are a match to TRBD1. This CDR3 is 16 amino acids long. Germline V gene data show CDR1 as SGDLS and CDR2 as YYNGEE. V was clipped by 3 bases and J by 5 bases; unmatched bases: 13. CDR3 sequence: CASSAQTGTLGYGYTF. In nucleotides, the CDR3 is TGTGCCAGCAGCGCCCAGACAGGGACCCTTGGTTATGGCTACACCTTC.

The gene calls are TRBV18 and TRBJ2-6, with 9 bases matching TRBD1. The junction had 4 bases not matched to a gene; V was cut back by 1 base and J by 0 bases. The CDR3 covers 18 residues. From germline, CDR1 is KGHSH and CDR2 LQKENI. The CDR3 nucleotides read TGTGCCAGCTCACCACAAACGACAGGGGGCTCTGGGGCCAACGTCCTGACTTTC. Amino acids: CASSPQTTGGSGANVLTF. The whole variable domain, remainder taken from reference TRBV18 and TRBJ2-6, is NAGVMQNPRHLVRRRGQEARLRCSPMKGHSHVYWYRQLPEEGLKFMVYLQKENIIDESGMPKERFSAEFPKEGPSILRIQQVVRGDSAAYFCASSPQTTGGSGANVLTFGAGSRLTVL.

This chain uses TRBV4-1 with TRBJ1-4, with a weak D call TRBD1 (5 bases). CDR1 MGHRA and CDR2 YSYEKL come from the germline V gene. This CDR3 is 15 amino acids long. With 1 base removed from V and 7 bases from J, the gap between germline ends came to 13 bases. The CDR3 region has the DNA TGCGCCAGCAGCCAAGTAGGGGTCGGAAGTGAAAAACTGTTTTTT. This codes for CASSQVGVGSEKLFF.

The chain has TRBV30 and TRBJ2-7; weak D call: TRBD1 (6 bases). V was trimmed by 4 bases and J by 5 bases, leaving 18 bases between them. The CDR3 has 14 residues. Germline V gives CDR1 GTSNPN, CDR2 SVGIG (reference sequence). This CDR3 reads CAWNGGRGGHEQYF. The DNA of the CDR3 is TGTGCCTGGAATGGGGGCAGGGGCGGGCACGAGCAGTACTTC.

This clone was recorded a few times. The V call is TRBV18, the J call TRBJ2-7, with 8 bases identical to TRBD2. The CDR3 has 16 amino acids. The germline gives CDR1 KGHSH, CDR2 LQKENI. Trimming cost V 1 base and J 2 bases; bases outside gene matches: 7. For the CDR3, the DNA is TGTGCCAGCTCACCACGTCAACTAGCGGAAGCCTACGAGCAGTACTTC. Translation: CASSPRQLAEAYEQYF.

The rearrangement joins TRBV4-1 to TRBJ1-1; TRBD1 matches at 8 bases. Per the germline V gene, CDR1 is MGHRA and CDR2 is YSYEKL. The trim removed 0 bases at V and 8 bases at J, leaving 5 bases unmatched. The CDR3 runs to 14 residues. This CDR3 reads CASSQDSGGLEAFF. The CDR3 nucleotides read TGCGCCAGCAGCCAAGATTCAGGGGGCCTAGAAGCTTTCTTT.

This clone has only one observation. The chain recombines TRBV4-1 with TRBJ2-1; TRBD2 matches 8 bases. V trimming: 3 bases; J trimming: 8 bases; junction bases outside the gene matches: 3. CDR1 is MGHRA, CDR2 YSYEKL, per germline. The CDR3 is 13 residues long. The CDR3 DNA follows: TGCGCCAGCAGCCAGACTAGCGTGGATGAGCAGTTCTTC. It codes for CASSQTSVDEQFF.

This chain uses TRBV9 with TRBJ2-1, with 7 bases fitting TRBD2. CDR1 is SGDLS, CDR2 YYNGEE, per germline. CDR3 length: 15 amino acids. The junction had 5 bases not matched to a gene; V was cut back by 2 bases and J by 3 bases. CDR3 amino acids: CASSVEAGLYNEQFF. The CDR3 nucleotides read TGTGCCAGCAGCGTGGAAGCGGGACTCTACAATGAGCAGTTCTTC. The complete variable domain, with remaining parts taken from reference TRBV9 and TRBJ2-1, reads DSGVTQTPKHLITATGQRVTLRCSPRSGDLSVYWYQQSLDQGLQFLIQYYNGEERAKGNILERFSAQQFPDLHSELNLSSLELGDSALYFCASSVEAGLYNEQFFGPGTRLTVL.

V gene TRBV7-8 combines with J gene TRBJ1-5, with D possibly TRBD1 on 5 matching bases. V lost 3 bases and J 2 bases, leaving 14 bases between the germline ends. The CDR3 has 16 residues. CDR1 is SGHVS and CDR2 is FQNEAQ in the germline V gene. Here the CDR3 DNA reads TGTGCCAGCAGCTTTTCCCGACAGACCCGCAATCAGCCCCAGCATTTT. Its protein product is CASSFSRQTRNQPQHF. Filled out from reference TRBV7-8 and TRBJ1-5, the complete variable domain reads GAGVSQSPRYKVAKRGQDVALRCDPISGHVSLFWYQQALGQGPEFLTYFQNEAQLDKSGLPSDRFFAERPEGSVSTLKIQRTQQEDSAVYLCASSFSRQTRNQPQHFGDGTRLSIL.

In this sample, this clone turned up a few times. V usage is TRBV19 and J usage is TRBJ1-1, with a weak D call TRBD1 (6 bases). The CDR3 sequence is 10 residues long. V was trimmed by 10 bases and J by 11 bases, leaving 14 bases between them. Germline V gene lookup returns CDR1 LNHDA and CDR2 SQIVND (reference sequence). The CDR3: CATTGYGAFF. The DNA of the CDR3 is TGTGCCACTACAGGGTACGGGGCTTTCTTT. The whole variable domain, remainder taken from reference TRBV19 and TRBJ1-1, is DGGITQSPKYLFRKEGQNVTLSCEQNLNHDAMYWYRQDPGQGLRLIYYSQIVNDFQKGDIAEGYSVSREKKESFPLTVTSAQKNPTAFYLCATTGYGAFFGQGTRLTVV.

The CDR3 protein is CASSLRGGGGSYNEQFF. The DNA for the CDR3 is TGTGCCAGCAGCTTAAGGGGTGGGGGGGGCTCCTACAATGAGCAGTTCTTC. The rearrangement links TRBV7-2 to TRBJ2-1; TRBD2 agrees at 7 bases. J gave up 0 bases and V 2 bases, and 7 bases lay outside the gene matches. Germline CDR1 is SGHTA and CDR2 is FQGNSA. CDR3 length equals 17 residues.

This sequence joins TRBV27 and TRBJ2-3; D gene unclear. CDR3 length: 13 amino acids. V lost 6 bases to trimming and J lost 2 bases, with 9 bases between them. Looked up from germline, CDR1 is MNHEY and CDR2 is SMNVEV (reference sequence). CDR3 sequence: CASSFTPTDTQYF. DNA of the CDR3: TGTGCCAGCAGCTTTACACCCACAGATACGCAGTATTTT.

The chain recombines TRBV2 with TRBJ2-5, with 11 bases lining up with TRBD2. The CDR3 runs to 15 residues. V lost 5 bases to trimming and J lost 4 bases; unmatched junction nucleotides: 6. CDR1 SNHLY and CDR2 FYNNEI come from the germline V gene. CDR3 region: CASSNSGTSGETQYF. The CDR3 bases are TGTGCCAGCAGTAATTCCGGGACTAGCGGAGAGACCCAGTACTTC.